The T cell receptor beta chain under discussion was sequenced for a study of vaccination effects on CD4 cells after COVID-19. This clone was seen a handful of times. Its matching antigen is unknown. V was trimmed by 3 bases and J by 6 bases, leaving 6 bases between them. From germline, CDR1 is SNHLY and CDR2 FYNNEI. This CDR3 is built from 12 residues. Subsequent to a culture period of around 10 days, CD4+ T cells were isolated. TCRdb's table, derived via immunoSEQ multiplex PCR, lists solely in-frame clones and lacks some. The sample has under 60,000 clones, 50% to 70% seen once. The sequenced sample was CD4+ T cells from PBMCs cultured without peptide, obtained before COVID-19 vaccination. The chain carries TRBV2 and TRBJ2-1; D unresolved. This receptor was obtained from a human donor who received a COVID-19 vaccine. The CDR3 DNA reads as TGTGCCAGCAGTGACGTTTTCAATGAGCAGTTCTTC. Amino acids: CASSDVFNEQFF. The full variable domain, with the rest looked up from reference TRBV2 and TRBJ2-1, is EPEVTQTPSHQVTQMGQEVILRCVPISNHLYFYWYRQILGQKVEFLVSFYNNEISEKSEIFDDQFSVERPDGSNFTLKIRSTKLEDSAMYFCASSDVFNEQFFGPGTRLTVL.